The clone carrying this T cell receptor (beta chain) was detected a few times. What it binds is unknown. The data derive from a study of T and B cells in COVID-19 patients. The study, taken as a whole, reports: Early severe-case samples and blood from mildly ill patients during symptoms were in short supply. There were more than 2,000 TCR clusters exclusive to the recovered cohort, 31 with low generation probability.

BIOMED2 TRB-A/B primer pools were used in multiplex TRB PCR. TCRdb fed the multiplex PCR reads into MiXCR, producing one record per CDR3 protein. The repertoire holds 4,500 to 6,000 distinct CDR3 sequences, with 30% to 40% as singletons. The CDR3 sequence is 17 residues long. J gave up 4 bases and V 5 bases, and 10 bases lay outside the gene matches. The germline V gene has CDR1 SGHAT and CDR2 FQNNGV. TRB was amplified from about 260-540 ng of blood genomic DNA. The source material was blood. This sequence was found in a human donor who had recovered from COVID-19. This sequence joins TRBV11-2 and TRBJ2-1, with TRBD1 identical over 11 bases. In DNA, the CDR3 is TGTGCCAGCAGCCTTACCTCAGGGACAGGGGGGTACAATGAGCAGTTCTTC. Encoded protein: CASSLTSGTGGYNEQFF.